These T cell receptor beta chains were read from a single sample in a study of shared T cell receptors in the human thymus. Sequencing used immunoSEQ multiplex PCR; TCRdb keeps in-frame clones, though not all of them. The table records 500,000 to 750,000 clones, roughly 90% of them present only once. This sample also appeared in a second study, on human thymus T cells.

Sequenced sample: thymocytes. The receptors shown here come from a boy younger than two with a congenital heart defect. Each CDR3 is given with its conserved first and last residue. The order of the fields is clone size, D gene, V gene, J gene, CDR3 protein, CDR3 DNA. D genes are given only for firm matches. Clone sizes are given selectively: once, few, many, or a class where the clone is expanded.

>once|TRBD2|TRBV5-1|TRBJ2-3
CASRTGTSGTICTDTQYF
TGCGCCAGCAGGACCGGGACTAGCGGGACTATCTGCACAGATACGCAGTATTTT
>few|TRBD2|TRBV4-3|TRBJ2-1
CASSQGTSTVYEQFF
TGCGCCAGCAGCCAAGGGACTAGCACAGTATATGAGCAGTTCTTC
>NA|NA|TRBV4-3|TRBJ2-3
CASSQESFSTDGTLGTDTQYF
TGCGCCAGCAGCCAAGAGTCCTTTAGTACTGATGGGACTCTAGGGACAGATACGCAGTATTTT
>NA|TRBD2|TRBV6-4|TRBJ2-1
CASSPKTSGRALLGNEQFF
TGTGCCAGCAGTCCCAAAACTAGCGGGAGGGCCCTCTTAGGCAATGAGCAGTTCTTC
>NA|TRBD2|TRBV13|TRBJ2-7
CASSPRTSGANCEQYF
TGTGCCAGCAGCCCTCGGACTAGCGGGGCTAACTGCGAGCAGTACTTC
>NA|NA|TRBV11-2|TRBJ1-4
CASSLVPGLGWDEKLFF
TGTGCCAGCAGCTTAGTCCCAGGACTTGGATGGGATGAAAAACTGTTTTTT
>NA|NA|TRBV11-3|TRBJ2-4
CASSCMTRCLAKNIQYF
TGTGCCAGCAGCTGCATGACTAGGTGTTTAGCCAAAAACATTCAGTACTTC
>NA|NA|TRBV11-3|TRBJ2-2
CASSLPGTNTGELFF
TGTGCCAGCAGCTTACCGGGTACCAACACCGGGGAGCTGTTTTTT
>NA|TRBD1|TRBV29-1|TRBJ2-7
CSVVGQTYEQYF
TGCAGCGTTGTGGGACAGACCTACGAGCAGTACTTC
>NA|TRBD1|TRBV18|TRBJ1-2
CASSPLTGGGGYGYTF
TGTGCCAGCTCACCACTTACAGGGGGCGGAGGGTATGGCTACACCTTC
>NA|NA|TRBV6-5|TRBJ2-7
CASSSRVSSYEQYF
TGTGCCAGCAGTTCCCGGGTTTCTAGCTACGAGCAGTACTTC
>NA|TRBD2|TRBV28|TRBJ2-1
CASSLFLAGGQDEQFF
TGTGCCAGCAGTCTATTCCTAGCGGGAGGGCAGGATGAGCAGTTCTTC
>NA|TRBD1|TRBV6-6|TRBJ1-2
CASSYGQGERVPF
TGTGCCAGCAGTTACGGACAGGGGGAACGGGTCCCCTTC
>NA|NA|TRBV11-2|TRBJ1-2
CASSLGQSYGYTF
TGTGCCAGCAGCTTAGGACAGAGCTATGGCTACACCTTC
>once|TRBD2|TRBV28|TRBJ2-2
CASSSGTSGSFDGELFF
TGTGCCAGCAGTTCCGGGACTAGCGGGAGTTTTGACGGGGAGCTGTTTTTT
>NA|TRBD1|TRBV30|TRBJ2-5
CAWDLRGRETQYF
TGTGCCTGGGACCTCAGGGGGCGAGAGACCCAGTACTTC
>NA|TRBD1|TRBV9|TRBJ2-6
CASSGGRTGGIQGAGANVLTF
TGTGCCAGCAGCGGGGGGAGGACAGGGGGCATCCAAGGAGCAGGGGCCAACGTCCTGACTTTC
>NA|NA|TRBV5-4|TRBJ1-2
CASSLTDRRGYTF
TGTGCCAGCAGCTTGACAGATCGTAGGGGCTACACCTTC
>once|NA|TRBV6-6|TRBJ1-3
CASSQTDSGNTIYF
TGTGCCAGCAGCCAGACAGACTCTGGAAACACCATATATTTT
>NA|NA|TRBV19|TRBJ2-1
CASSTTGKLQFF
TGTGCCAGTAGTACAACAGGGAAGCTACAGTTCTTC
>NA|NA|TRBV14|TRBJ2-7
CASSQGRDLYEQYF
TGTGCCAGCAGCCAAGGGCGGGATCTCTACGAGCAGTACTTC
>NA|NA|TRBV29-1|TRBJ2-1
CSVLEGTTYNEQFF
TGCAGCGTTCTAGAGGGAACGACCTACAATGAGCAGTTCTTC
>once|NA|TRBV5-1|TRBJ2-3
CASSLGLGNTDTQYF
TGCGCCAGCAGCTTGGGACTAGGGAACACAGATACGCAGTATTTT
>NA|TRBD2|TRBV7-8|TRBJ2-2
CASSSQRGGRETGELFF
TGTGCCAGCAGCTCGCAGAGGGGCGGGAGGGAAACCGGGGAGCTGTTTTTT
>NA|TRBD1|TRBV7-9|TRBJ1-1
CASSSGGQGYTEAFF
TGTGCCAGCAGCTCAGGGGGACAGGGCTACACTGAAGCTTTCTTT
>NA|NA|TRBV4-3|TRBJ1-4
CASSQSVGPEKLFF
TGCGCCAGCAGCCAATCCGTCGGTCCAGAAAAACTGTTTTTT
>NA|NA|TRBV9|TRBJ2-3
CASSRPSASTDTQYF
TGTGCCAGCAGCCGCCCTAGCGCCAGCACAGATACGCAGTATTTT
>few|TRBD2|TRBV5-6|TRBJ2-3
CASSLFELAGSTDTQYF
TGTGCCAGCAGCTTGTTCGAACTAGCGGGTTCCACAGATACGCAGTATTTT
>NA|TRBD1|TRBV28|TRBJ1-5
CASSSHRGLGSNQPQHF
TGTGCCAGCAGTTCCCACAGGGGGCTAGGTAGCAATCAGCCCCAGCATTTT
>NA|NA|TRBV11-3|TRBJ2-5
CASSPDCGETQYF
TGTGCCAGCAGCCCCGACTGCGGGGAGACCCAGTACTTC
>NA|TRBD2|TRBV4-3|TRBJ2-6
CASSQGGGPQRANVLTF
TGCGCCAGCAGCCAAGGGGGGGGTCCTCAACGAGCCAACGTCCTGACTTTC
>NA|NA|TRBV5-1|TRBJ1-2
CASGGREYGYTF
TGCGCCAGCGGCGGACGGGAGTATGGCTACACCTTC
>NA|TRBD2|TRBV2|TRBJ2-1
CASSDWGGGPYNEQFF
TGTGCCAGCAGTGATTGGGGGGGAGGGCCCTACAATGAGCAGTTCTTC